Listed below are T cell receptor beta chains from one sample, sequenced in a study of technical replicates of blood from a few donors. Profiled with immunoSEQ multiplex PCR; TCRdb holds only in-frame clones, not every one. The repertoire holds about 80,000 clones, about 93% seen once, with approximately 0.4% in the top ten. The sequenced sample consisted of T cells isolated from PBMCs. Source of these receptors: a human donor in good health. CDR3s include the opening cysteine and the closing phenylalanine or tryptophan. A D gene is named only where the DNA matches it firmly. Rows may omit the clone size; those that give it use once, few, many or a size class.

abundance	v_gene	d_gene	j_gene	CDR3aa	CDR3nt
NA	TRBV11-3	NA	TRBJ2-3	CASSNGGRSRDTQYF	TGTGCCAGCAGTAATGGGGGCCGTTCGAGAGATACGCAGTATTTT
NA	TRBV19	TRBD1	TRBJ2-7	CASRPGQTYEQYF	TGTGCCAGTAGACCGGGACAGACCTACGAGCAGTACTTC
NA	TRBV27	TRBD1	TRBJ2-7	CASSLARGQYEQYF	TGTGCCAGCAGTTTAGCCAGGGGGCAATACGAGCAGTACTTC
NA	TRBV4-1	NA	TRBJ2-7	CASSRGDYEQYF	TGCGCCAGCAGCCGTGGAGATTACGAGCAGTACTTC
NA	TRBV11-2	TRBD2	TRBJ2-7	CASSLVGGSSYEQYF	TGTGCCAGCAGCTTAGTTGGCGGGAGCTCCTACGAGCAGTACTTC
NA	TRBV5-4	NA	TRBJ2-7	CASSLALGRQVLGEQYF	TGTGCCAGCAGCTTGGCTTTAGGTCGGCAGGTACTCGGCGAGCAGTACTTC
NA	TRBV27	TRBD1	TRBJ1-1	CASGTGTNTEAFF	TGTGCCAGCGGGACAGGGACGAACACTGAAGCTTTCTTT
NA	TRBV28	NA	TRBJ1-2	CASSWGGGYTF	TGTGCCAGCAGTTGGGGAGGCGGCTACACCTTC
NA	TRBV4-1	NA	TRBJ2-7	CASSPLTGHDYEQYF	TGCGCCAGCAGTCCGCTGACGGGACACGACTACGAGCAGTACTTC
NA	TRBV20-1	NA	TRBJ2-5	CSANSQETQYF	TGCAGTGCTAACTCCCAAGAGACCCAGTACTTC
NA	TRBV15	NA	TRBJ2-1	CATSSSDLWLADNEQFF	TGTGCCACCAGCAGCTCCGATCTATGGCTAGCTGACAATGAGCAGTTCTTC
NA	TRBV11-2	TRBD2	TRBJ2-3	CASSLDRAGVNTDTQYF	TGTGCCAGCAGCTTAGATCGAGCGGGAGTCAACACAGATACGCAGTATTTT
few	TRBV19	NA	TRBJ1-2	CASSLEGQYRYYGYTF	TGTGCCAGTAGTTTGGAAGGACAGTATCGATACTATGGCTACACCTTC
NA	TRBV10-3	NA	TRBJ2-7	CAISETGEQYF	TGTGCCATCAGCGAAACAGGCGAGCAGTACTTC
NA	TRBV7-8	NA	TRBJ2-1	CASSPIGSNEQFF	TGTGCCAGCAGCCCGATCGGGAGCAATGAGCAGTTCTTC
NA	TRBV30	NA	TRBJ1-2	CAWGQRTVNYGYTF	TGTGCCTGGGGACAGCGAACGGTTAACTATGGCTACACCTTC
NA	TRBV6-6	TRBD2	TRBJ2-2	CASSYSLAGNTGELFF	TGTGCCAGCAGTTACTCATTAGCGGGGAACACCGGGGAGCTGTTTTTT
NA	TRBV5-4	TRBD2	TRBJ2-1	CASSARTSDNEQFF	TGTGCCAGCAGCGCTCGGACTAGCGATAATGAGCAGTTCTTC
NA	TRBV27	NA	TRBJ2-7	CASSPGSRYEQYF	TGTGCCAGCAGCCCAGGAAGTCGGTACGAGCAGTACTTC
NA	TRBV5-4	TRBD2	TRBJ2-7	CASRRTSDSYEQYF	TGTGCCAGCAGACGGACTAGCGACTCCTACGAGCAGTACTTC
NA	TRBV4-3	NA	TRBJ2-3	CASSQDYLGVTDTQYF	TGCGCCAGCAGCCAAGATTATTTAGGAGTCACAGATACGCAGTATTTT
NA	TRBV2	TRBD2	TRBJ2-3	CASTGLAGRTDTQYF	TGTGCCAGCACGGGGCTAGCGGGTCGCACAGATACGCAGTATTTT
NA	TRBV28	TRBD1	TRBJ1-1	CASSWSGGNTEAFF	TGTGCCAGCAGTTGGTCAGGGGGGAACACTGAAGCTTTCTTT
NA	TRBV5-1	TRBD1	TRBJ2-5	CASSGTGTGETQYF	TGCGCCAGCAGCGGTACCGGGACAGGGGAGACCCAGTACTTC
once	TRBV10-2	NA	TRBJ2-1	CASSQGREFRNEQFF	TGCGCCAGCTCCCAGGGGCGGGAGTTCCGCAATGAGCAGTTCTTC
NA	TRBV9	TRBD2	TRBJ2-3	CASSVTSGNTQYF	TGTGCCAGCAGCGTAACTAGCGGGAACACGCAGTATTTT
NA	TRBV11-3	TRBD1	TRBJ2-7	CASSAGTDSYEQYF	TGTGCCAGCAGCGCCGGGACAGATTCCTACGAGCAGTACTTC
once	TRBV6-1	NA	TRBJ1-2	CASSDSGYGYTF	TGTGCCAGCAGTGATTCCGGCTATGGCTACACCTTC
NA	TRBV6-6	NA	TRBJ2-7	CASRARETYEQYF	TGTGCCAGCAGGGCCCGGGAGACCTACGAGCAGTACTTC